The rows below give T cell receptor beta chains drawn from one sample of a study of molecular identifiers for immune sequencing clone quantification. MiXCR was run by TCRdb on the PCR reads, yielding one entry per CDR3 protein. Here the sample spans more than 450,000 distinct CDR3 sequences, approximately 25% being singletons. The sample consisted of naive CD8+ T cells from blood, with Jurkat cell RNA spiked in. The receptor set was obtained from a human donor in good health. Some libraries in this study had Jurkat cell RNA spiked in. CDR3s include the opening cysteine and the closing phenylalanine or tryptophan. A D gene is named only where the DNA matches it firmly. The size entry is marked missing in some rows and otherwise reads once, few, many or a size class.

J gene	D gene	V gene	clone size	CDR3 DNA	CDR3 protein
TRBJ2-7	TRBD1	TRBV20-1	NA	TGCAGTGCTAGAGATCGCGACAGGGAACACGAGCAGTACTTC	CSARDRDREHEQYF
TRBJ1-2	NA	TRBV4-3	NA	TGCGCCAGCAGCCAAGAAAGGGGTATGAGCTATGGCTACACCTTC	CASSQERGMSYGYTF
TRBJ2-1	NA	TRBV7-9	NA	TGTGCCAGCAGCTCGCTAGGTGAGCAGTTCTTC	CASSSLGEQFF
TRBJ1-2	NA	TRBV7-6	few	TGTGCCAGCAGCCCTGGGGAGGTCGCTAACTATGGCTACACCTTC	CASSPGEVANYGYTF
TRBJ1-1	NA	TRBV2	NA	TGTGCCAGCTCTGATGGCGAGTTGAGCACTGAAGCTTTCTTT	CASSDGELSTEAFF
TRBJ2-6	NA	TRBV11-1	many	TGTGCCAGCAGTCCGAGAACTGGGGCCAACGTCCTGACTTTC	CASSPRTGANVLTF
TRBJ2-7	NA	TRBV21-1	few	TGTGCCAGCAGCATACCACGGACACAATTTTACGAGCAGTACTTC	CASSIPRTQFYEQYF
TRBJ1-5	NA	TRBV6-1	few	TGTGCCAGCAGTGAATGGGCAAGCGGTCAGCCCCAGCATTTT	CASSEWASGQPQHF
TRBJ2-7	NA	TRBV4-3	NA	TGCGCCAGCAGCCTAGATCATAGACAGGAGGGCGGCGAGCAGTACTTC	CASSLDHRQEGGEQYF
TRBJ2-7	NA	TRBV7-3	few	TGTGCCAGCAGCTCCACGACTAGTGATCGCTCCTACGAGCAGTACTTC	CASSSTTSDRSYEQYF
TRBJ2-5	NA	TRBV28	many	TGTGCCAGCAGCTTAGGAGTGACCCAGTACTTC	CASSLGVTQYF
TRBJ1-6	NA	TRBV5-1	many	TGCGCCAGCAGCTTGGAGTGGGCAATTAATTCACCCCTCCACTTT	CASSLEWAINSPLHF
TRBJ2-7	NA	TRBV5-4	many	TGTGCCAGCAGCCCCCCGATGAACTACGAGCAGTACTTC	CASSPPMNYEQYF
TRBJ2-7	NA	TRBV29-1	many	TGCAGCGTTGAAGATGCAGGGCCCTACGAGCAGTACTTC	CSVEDAGPYEQYF
TRBJ2-7	TRBD2	TRBV29-1	NA	TGCAGCGTCATGACTAGCGGAAGCTACGAGCAGTACTTC	CSVMTSGSYEQYF